This TCR beta chain is drawn from a study of blood T cell repertoires in COVID-19. About the research overall: T cells, B-cell-depleted T cells, or PBMCs provided the cDNA or gDNA that served as material.

Per the authors' pipeline: Scientists estimated how many nucleated cells there were by amplifying reference gene primers. Assay used: immunoSEQ multiplex PCR; TCRdb lists only in-frame clones, some missing. V and J calls plus clone size are reproduced from that table; the DNA served to infer D and trimming. The sample includes 500,000 to 600,000 clones, around nine tenths of them seen just once. Patients in Seattle were enrolled during active infection, then followed longitudinally. Per the germline V gene, CDR1 is SGHRS and CDR2 is YFSETQ. Losses at the gene ends were 4 bases for V and 0 bases for J; bases not matched to a gene: 17. This CDR3 has 19 amino acids.

The sample was peripheral blood. This TCR was recovered from a woman aged 50 to 65 with COVID-19, enrolled during active disease. This chain uses TRBV5-1 with TRBJ1-1, with TRBD1 matching over 8 bases. CDR3 region: CASSPTTTGGLVMNTEAFF. CDR3 DNA: TGCGCCAGCAGCCCGACGACAACAGGGGGGCTTGTAATGAACACTGAAGCTTTCTTT.